Reported below is one T cell receptor beta chain. Antigen specificity is unknown. Scientists made TCR beta cDNA using 5'RACE template switching with UMIs. TCRdb processed the 5' RACE reads again and assigns one entry to each CDR3 protein, with no DNA. This table holds some 300,000 distinct CDR3 sequences. The sample originates from a study of T cells expressing NK-cell markers. General study findings and limits: Clarity on HCMV specificity was lacking for the expanded NKG2C+ T cell clones. The same clonotypes also predominated in the CD3+CD56-NKG2C+ fraction of a few donors.

Sequenced input: blood T cells: a sorted CD56 or NKG2C T cell subset, CD4+ or CD8+ T cells, or bulk PBMC T cells (not recorded which). The sequence was collected from a young man in good health.

CDR3 sequence: CAITLAIAGGPNEQFF. The chain carries TRBV10-3 and TRBJ2-1; TCRdb's assignment of TRBD2 cannot be checked, as there is no DNA. CDR1 and CDR2 (germline): ENHRY, SYGVKD. The CDR3 is 16 amino acids.